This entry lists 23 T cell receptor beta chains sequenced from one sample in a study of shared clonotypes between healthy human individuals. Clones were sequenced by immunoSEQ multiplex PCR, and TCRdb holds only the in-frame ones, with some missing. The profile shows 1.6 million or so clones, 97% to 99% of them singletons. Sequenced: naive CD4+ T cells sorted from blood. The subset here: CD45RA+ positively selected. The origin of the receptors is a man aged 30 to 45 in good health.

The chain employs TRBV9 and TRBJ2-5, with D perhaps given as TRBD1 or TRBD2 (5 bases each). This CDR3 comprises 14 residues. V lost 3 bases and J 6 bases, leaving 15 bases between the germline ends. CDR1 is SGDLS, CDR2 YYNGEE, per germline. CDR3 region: CASSATGLAQTQYF. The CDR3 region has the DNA TGTGCCAGCAGCGCCACGGGGCTAGCACAGACCCAGTACTTC.

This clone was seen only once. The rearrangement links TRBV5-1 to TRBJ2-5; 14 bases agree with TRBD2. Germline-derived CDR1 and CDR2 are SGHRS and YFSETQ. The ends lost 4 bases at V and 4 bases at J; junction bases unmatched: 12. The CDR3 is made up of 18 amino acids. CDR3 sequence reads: CASSGAGTSGSWGETQYF. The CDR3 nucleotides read TGCGCCAGCAGCGGGGCCGGGACTAGCGGGAGCTGGGGAGAGACCCAGTACTTC.

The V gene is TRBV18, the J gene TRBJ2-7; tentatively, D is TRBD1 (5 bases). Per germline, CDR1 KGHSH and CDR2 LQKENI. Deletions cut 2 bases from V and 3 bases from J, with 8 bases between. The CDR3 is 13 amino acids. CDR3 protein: CASSPTTDYEQYF. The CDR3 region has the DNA TGTGCCAGCTCACCAACGACAGACTACGAGCAGTACTTC.

The CDR3 region is CASSTYRGQETQYF. CDR3 in DNA: TGCGCCAGCAGCACCTACAGGGGGCAAGAGACCCAGTACTTC. V and J are TRBV5-1 and TRBJ2-5; 8 bases fit TRBD1. With V trimmed by 4 bases and J by 2 bases, 4 bases remained unmatched. Germline CDR1 SGHRS, CDR2 YFSETQ. The CDR3 is 14 residues long.

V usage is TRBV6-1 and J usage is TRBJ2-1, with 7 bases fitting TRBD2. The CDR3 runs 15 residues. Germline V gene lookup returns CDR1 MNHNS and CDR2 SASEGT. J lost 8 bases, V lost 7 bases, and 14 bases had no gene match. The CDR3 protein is CASNLLASRAHEQFF. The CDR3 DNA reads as TGTGCCAGCAACCTACTAGCGTCTCGAGCCCATGAGCAGTTCTTC.

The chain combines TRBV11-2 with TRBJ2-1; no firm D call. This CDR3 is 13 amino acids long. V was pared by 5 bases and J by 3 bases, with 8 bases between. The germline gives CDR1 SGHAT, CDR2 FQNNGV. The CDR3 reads CASSVALYNEQFF. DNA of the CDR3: TGTGCCAGCAGCGTCGCACTCTACAATGAGCAGTTCTTC. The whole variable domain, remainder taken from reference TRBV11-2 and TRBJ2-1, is EAGVAQSPRYKIIEKRQSVAFWCNPISGHATLYWYQQILGQGPKLLIQFQNNGVVDDSQLPKDRFSAERLKGVDSTLKIQPAKLEDSAVYLCASSVALYNEQFFGPGTRLTVL.

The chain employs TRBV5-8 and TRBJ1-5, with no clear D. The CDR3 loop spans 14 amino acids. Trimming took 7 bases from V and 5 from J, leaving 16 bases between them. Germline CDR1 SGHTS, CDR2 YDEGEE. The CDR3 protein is CASSSRGHDQPQHF. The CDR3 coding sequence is TGTGCCAGCTCCTCCCGGGGTCACGATCAGCCCCAGCATTTT.

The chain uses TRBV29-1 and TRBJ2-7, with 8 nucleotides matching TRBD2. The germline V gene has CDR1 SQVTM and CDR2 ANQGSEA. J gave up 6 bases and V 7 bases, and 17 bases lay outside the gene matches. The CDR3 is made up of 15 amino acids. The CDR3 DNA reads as TGCAGCGCCTCCCCCGGCGGGAGGCTAGACTCCGAGCAGTACTTC. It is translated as CSASPGGRLDSEQYF.

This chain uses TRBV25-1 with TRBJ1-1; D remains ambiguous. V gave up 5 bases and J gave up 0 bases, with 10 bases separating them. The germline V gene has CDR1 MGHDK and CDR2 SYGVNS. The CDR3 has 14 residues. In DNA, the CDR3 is TGTGCCAGCAGTAATCGAGCTATGAACACTGAAGCTTTCTTT. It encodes CASSNRAMNTEAFF.

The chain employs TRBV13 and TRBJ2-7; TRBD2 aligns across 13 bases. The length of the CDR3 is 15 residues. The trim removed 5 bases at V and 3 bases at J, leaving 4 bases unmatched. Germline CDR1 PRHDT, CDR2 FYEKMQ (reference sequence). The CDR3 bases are TGTGCCAGCAGCCCACTAGCGGGAGGGGGCTACGAGCAGTACTTC. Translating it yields CASSPLAGGGYEQYF. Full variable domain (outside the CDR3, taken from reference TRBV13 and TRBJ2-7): AAGVIQSPRHLIKEKRETATLKCYPIPRHDTVYWYQQGPGQDPQFLISFYEKMQSDKGSIPDRFSAQQFSDYHSELNMSSLELGDSALYFCASSPLAGGGYEQYFGPGTRLTVT.

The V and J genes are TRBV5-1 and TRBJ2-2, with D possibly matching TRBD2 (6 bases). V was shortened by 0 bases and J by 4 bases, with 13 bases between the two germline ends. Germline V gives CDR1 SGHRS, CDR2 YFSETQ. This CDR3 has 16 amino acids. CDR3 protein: CASSLATGAGTGELFF. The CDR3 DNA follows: TGCGCCAGCAGCTTGGCGACGGGAGCCGGCACCGGGGAGCTGTTTTTT.

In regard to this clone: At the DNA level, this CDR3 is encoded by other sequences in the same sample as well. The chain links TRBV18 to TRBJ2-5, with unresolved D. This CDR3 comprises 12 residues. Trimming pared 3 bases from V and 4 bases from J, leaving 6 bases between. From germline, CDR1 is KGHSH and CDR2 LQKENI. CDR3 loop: CASSPGLETQYF. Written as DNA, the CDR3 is TGTGCCAGCTCACCCGGGTTAGAGACCCAGTACTTC.

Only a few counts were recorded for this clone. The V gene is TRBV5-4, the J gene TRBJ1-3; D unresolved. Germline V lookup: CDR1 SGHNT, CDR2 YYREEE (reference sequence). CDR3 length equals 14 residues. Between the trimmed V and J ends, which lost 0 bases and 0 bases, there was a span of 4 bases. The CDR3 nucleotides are TGTGCCAGCAGCTTGGGGAGCTCTGGAAACACCATATATTTT. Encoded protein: CASSLGSSGNTIYF. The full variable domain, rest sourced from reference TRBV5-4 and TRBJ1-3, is ETGVTQSPTHLIKTRGQQVTLRCSSQSGHNTVSWYQQALGQGPQFIFQYYREEENGRGNFPPRFSGLQFPNYSSELNVNALELDDSALYLCASSLGSSGNTIYFGEGSWLTVV.

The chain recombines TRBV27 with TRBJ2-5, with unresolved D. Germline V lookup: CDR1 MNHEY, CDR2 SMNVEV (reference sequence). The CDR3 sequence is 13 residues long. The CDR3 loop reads CISARKYQETQYF. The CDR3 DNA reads TGTATAAGTGCTAGAAAGTACCAAGAGACCCAGTACTTC.

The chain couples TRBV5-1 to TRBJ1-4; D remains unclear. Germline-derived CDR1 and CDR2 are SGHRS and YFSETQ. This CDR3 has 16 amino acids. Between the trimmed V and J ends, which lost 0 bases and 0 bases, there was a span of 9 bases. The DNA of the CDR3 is TGCGCCAGCAGCTTGGGACACACTACAACTAATGAAAAACTGTTTTTT. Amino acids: CASSLGHTTTNEKLFF.

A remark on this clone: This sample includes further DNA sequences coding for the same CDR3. CDR3 in amino acids: CASSSADTQYF. The CDR3 nucleotides are TGCGCCAGCAGCTCCGCAGATACGCAGTATTTT. V usage is TRBV5-1 and J usage is TRBJ2-3, with unresolved D. CDR3 length: 11 residues. Trimming pared 3 bases from V and 4 bases from J, leaving 3 bases between. In germline, CDR1 is SGHRS, CDR2 YFSETQ.

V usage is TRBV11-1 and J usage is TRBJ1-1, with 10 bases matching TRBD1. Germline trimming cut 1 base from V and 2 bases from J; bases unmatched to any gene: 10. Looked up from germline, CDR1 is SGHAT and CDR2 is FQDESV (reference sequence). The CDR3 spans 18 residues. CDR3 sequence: CASSLVATGGGRNTEAFF. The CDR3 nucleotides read TGTGCCAGCAGCTTAGTGGCGACAGGGGGCGGCAGAAACACTGAAGCTTTCTTT.

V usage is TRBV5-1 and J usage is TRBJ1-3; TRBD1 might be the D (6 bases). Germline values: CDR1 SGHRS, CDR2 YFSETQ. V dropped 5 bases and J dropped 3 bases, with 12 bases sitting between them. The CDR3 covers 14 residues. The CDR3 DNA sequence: TGCGCCAGCAGTATAACAGGGAGTGGAAACACCATATATTTT. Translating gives CASSITGSGNTIYF.

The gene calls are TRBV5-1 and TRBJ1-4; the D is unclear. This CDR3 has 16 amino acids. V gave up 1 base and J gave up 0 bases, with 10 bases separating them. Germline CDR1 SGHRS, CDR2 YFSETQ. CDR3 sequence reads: CASSLSVTPTNEKLFF. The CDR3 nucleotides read TGCGCCAGCAGCTTGTCCGTGACACCAACTAATGAAAAACTGTTTTTT.

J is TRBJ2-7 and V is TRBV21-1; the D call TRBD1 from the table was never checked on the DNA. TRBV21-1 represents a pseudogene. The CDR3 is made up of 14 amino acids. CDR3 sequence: CASSRGQGGCEQYF. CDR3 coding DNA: TGTGCCAGCAGCAGAGGACAGGGGGGTTGCGAGCAGTACTTC.

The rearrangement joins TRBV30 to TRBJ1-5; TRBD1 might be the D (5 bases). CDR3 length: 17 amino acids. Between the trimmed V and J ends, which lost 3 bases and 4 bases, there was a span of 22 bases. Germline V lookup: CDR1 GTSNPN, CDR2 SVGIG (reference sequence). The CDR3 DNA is TGTGCCTGGAGCGTAGGGACCCTACAGTTGCTGAATCAGCCCCAGCATTTT. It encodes CAWSVGTLQLLNQPQHF.

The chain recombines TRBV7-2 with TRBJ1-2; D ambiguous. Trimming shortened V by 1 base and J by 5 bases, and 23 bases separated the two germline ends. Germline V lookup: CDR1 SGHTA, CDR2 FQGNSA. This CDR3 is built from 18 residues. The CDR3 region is CASSLGGFWRAEGYGYTF. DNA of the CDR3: TGTGCCAGCAGCTTAGGAGGGTTTTGGAGAGCCGAAGGATATGGCTACACCTTC.

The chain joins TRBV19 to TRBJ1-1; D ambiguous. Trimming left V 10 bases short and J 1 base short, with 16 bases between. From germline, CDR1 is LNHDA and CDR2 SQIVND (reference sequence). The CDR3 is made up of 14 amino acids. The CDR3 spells CATTREGKNTEAFF. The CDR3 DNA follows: TGTGCCACTACACGGGAGGGAAAGAACACTGAAGCTTTCTTT.